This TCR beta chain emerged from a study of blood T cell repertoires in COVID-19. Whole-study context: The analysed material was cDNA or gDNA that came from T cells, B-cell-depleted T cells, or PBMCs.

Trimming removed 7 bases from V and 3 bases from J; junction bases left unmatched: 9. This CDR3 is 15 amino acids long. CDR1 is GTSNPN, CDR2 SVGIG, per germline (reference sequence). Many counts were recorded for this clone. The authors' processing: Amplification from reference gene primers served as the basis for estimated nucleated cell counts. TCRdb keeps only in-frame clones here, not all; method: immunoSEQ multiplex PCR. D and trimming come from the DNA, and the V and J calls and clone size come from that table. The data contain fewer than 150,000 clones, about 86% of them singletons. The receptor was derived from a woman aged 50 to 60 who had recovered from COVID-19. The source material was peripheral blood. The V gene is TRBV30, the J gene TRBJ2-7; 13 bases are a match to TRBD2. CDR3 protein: CALRLAGGRDYEQYF. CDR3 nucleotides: TGTGCCTTGAGACTAGCGGGGGGCCGAGACTACGAGCAGTACTTC.